The 30 T cell receptor beta chains below all came from one sample that was sequenced in a study of T cell clonality in common variable immunodeficiency. TCRdb's copy holds only in-frame clones and misses some; the assay was immunoSEQ multiplex PCR. Sampling found approximately 37,000 clones, none seen once. What was sequenced was peripheral blood mononuclear cells. All receptors derive from a person between 18 and 70 years old in good health.

The sample holds many counts of this clone. The part of the CDR3 DNA that was read is TGTGCCTGGAGCTTAGGGGACTCCTCTGGAAACACC. Translating it yields CAWSLGDSSGNT. The whole CDR3 sequence reads CAWSLGDSSGNTIYF. This rearrangement joins TRBV30 to TRBJ1-3, with a tentative D call TRBD1 (5 bases). Sequencing ends 3 residues short of the CDR3 end; the germline J gene provides the rest. From germline, CDR1 is GTSNPN and CDR2 SVGIG (reference sequence). The ends were cut back, 3 bases at V and 0 bases at J, with 12 bases in the middle. The CDR3 consists of 15 residues. The full variable domain, completed using reference TRBV30 and TRBJ1-3, is SQTIHQWPATLVQPVGSPLSLECTVEGTSNPNLYWYRQAAGRGLQLLFYSVGIGQISSEVPQNLSASRPQDRQFILSSKKLLLSDSGFYLCAWSLGDSSGNTIYFGEGSWLTVV.

This clone was recorded at least ten times. The read ends 3 residues early relative to the CDR3; the germline J gene fills the gap. V usage is TRBV6-2 or TRBV6-3 and J usage is TRBJ2-5, with 8 bases that match TRBD2. CDR3 size: 13 residues. Germline V gene data show CDR1 as MNHEY and CDR2 as SVGEGT. V gave up 8 bases and J gave up 5 bases; unmatched junction bases: 7. CDR3 DNA, as far as it was read: TGTGCCAGCCATAAAGGACTAGCCGAGACC. It specifies CASHKGLAET. In full, the CDR3 reads CASHKGLAETQYF.

A few counts support this clone. Here the CDR3 reads CASSSDLAAYNDYTF. Partial CDR3 DNA: TGTGCCAGCAGCTCAGACCTAGCGGCTTACAATGAC. V is TRBV7-3 and J is TRBJ1-2; D not certain. The missing CDR3 end, 3 residues past where the read stops, is filled in from the germline J gene. Germline V gives CDR1 SGHTA, CDR2 FQGTGA. This CDR3 has 15 residues.

This clone has a count of ten or more. The read comes to an end 3 residues before the CDR3 does, leaving the germline J gene to fill in the end. The chain employs TRBV5-1 and TRBJ2-2; 9 bases are a match to TRBD2. Per germline, CDR1 SGHRS and CDR2 YFSETQ. There are 18 residues in the CDR3. Losses at the gene ends were 3 bases for V and 4 bases for J; bases not matched to a gene: 13. The chain's CDR3 is CASSYNGGLARTTGELFF. The DNA read from the CDR3 is TGCGCCAGCAGCTATAATGGAGGACTAGCGAGAACCACCGGGGAG.

The table lists this clone with many counts. The sequenced CDR3 bases are TGTGCCTGGAGTGTACATCAGGCCCGGGAG. Protein: CAWSVHQARE. In full, the CDR3 reads CAWSVHQARELFF. This chain connects TRBV30 to TRBJ2-2; no firm D call. The read is 3 residues too short to cover the CDR3 end, so that end is filled in from the germline J gene. The germline V gene has CDR1 GTSNPN and CDR2 SVGIG (reference sequence). Deletions cut 0 bases from V and 9 bases from J, with 11 bases between. The CDR3 totals 13 residues. The full variable domain, with the rest looked up from reference TRBV30 and TRBJ2-2, is SQTIHQWPATLVQPVGSPLSLECTVEGTSNPNLYWYRQAAGRGLQLLFYSVGIGQISSEVPQNLSASRPQDRQFILSSKKLLLSDSGFYLCAWSVHQARELFFGEGSRLTVL.

This clone was picked up a small number of times. The CDR3 goes on 3 residues after the read ends, and that part is filled in from the germline J gene. The chain is built from TRBV19 and TRBJ2-4; possibly TRBD1 for D (6 bases). The CDR3 extends over 13 amino acids. The germline V gene encodes CDR1 LNHDA and CDR2 SQIVND (reference sequence). The CDR3 DNA, read in part, is TGTGCCACCCACCGCAGGGGAGACTATGGT. Its translation is CATHRRGDYG. In full, the CDR3 is CATHRRGDYGQYF.

This clone has a count of ten or more. The read is 3 residues too short to cover the CDR3 end, so that end is filled in from the germline J gene. The chain has TRBV7-3 and TRBJ1-1; unclear D gene. Germline lookup yields CDR1 SGHTA and CDR2 FQGTGA. The CDR3 is 14 residues long. V lost 1 base, J lost 1 base, and 7 bases lay in between. The sequenced CDR3 bases are TGTGCCAGCAGCTTAAGTCCGGGGAACACTGAA. Its translation is CASSLSPGNTE. The full-length CDR3 reads as CASSLSPGNTEAFF.

This clone appeared many times. The CDR3 is cut off 3 residues early in the read; its end comes from the germline J gene. The rearrangement joins TRBV30 to TRBJ2-7, with a weak D call TRBD1 (5 bases). The V and J ends lost 0 bases and 4 bases respectively, with 10 bases between them. Germline CDR1 GTSNPN, CDR2 SVGIG (reference sequence). The CDR3 is 13 residues long. The CDR3 loop is CAWSVQVGYEQYF. The covered CDR3 bases are TGTGCCTGGAGTGTACAGGTGGGGTACGAG.

This clone was observed a few times. The read ends 3 residues shy of where the CDR3 ends; the end is completed using the germline J gene. This rearrangement joins TRBV2 to TRBJ2-3, with D maybe TRBD2 (5 bases). Germline lookup yields CDR1 SNHLY and CDR2 FYNNEI. V dropped 6 bases and J dropped 5 bases, with 15 bases sitting between them. This CDR3 has 14 amino acids. Incomplete CDR3 DNA: TGTGCCAGCAGCGAGCGGAATAAGGGAGATACG. The encoded protein is CASSERNKGDT. The entire CDR3 reads CASSERNKGDTQYF. The full variable domain, completed using reference TRBV2 and TRBJ2-3, is EPEVTQTPSHQVTQMGQEVILRCVPISNHLYFYWYRQILGQKVEFLVSFYNNEISEKSEIFDDQFSVERPDGSNFTLKIRSTKLEDSAMYFCASSERNKGDTQYFGPGTRLTVL.

This clone was observed many times. Read coverage stops 3 residues before the CDR3 terminus; the germline J gene supplies the remainder. The chain recombines TRBV2 with TRBJ2-1; 11 nucleotides match TRBD2. V was pared by 4 bases and J by 7 bases, with 6 bases of the junction left unmatched. Germline V gene data show CDR1 as SNHLY and CDR2 as FYNNEI. The CDR3 has 15 residues. The CDR3 DNA, read in part, is TGTGCCAGCAGTGGTACTAGCGGGAGTGTAAATGAG. This codes for CASSGTSGSVNE. The whole CDR3 region reads CASSGTSGSVNEQFF.

This clone appeared many times. The read is 3 residues too short to cover the CDR3 end, so that end is filled in from the germline J gene. This chain links TRBV11-2 with TRBJ2-7; D not resolved. With 1 base removed from V and 6 bases from J, the gap between germline ends came to 4 bases. The CDR3 consists of 11 residues. Germline assignment: CDR1 SGHAT and CDR2 FQNNGV. CDR3 sequence reads: CASSLAGEQYF. The covered CDR3 bases are TGTGCCAGCAGCTTAGCGGGCGAG.

This clone was detected ten times or more. The CDR3 end lies 3 residues beyond the end of the read and is filled in from the germline J gene. This chain links TRBV7-2 with TRBJ1-4; TRBD1 aligns across 7 bases. In germline, CDR1 is SGHTA, CDR2 FQGNSA. J was trimmed by 8 bases and V by 1 base; bases with no gene match: 7. The CDR3 consists of 15 residues. CDR3 region: CASSLVTGSGEKLFF. The CDR3 DNA, read in part, is TGTGCCAGCAGCTTAGTGACAGGGTCCGGCGAAAAA.

This clone has at least ten counts. The read finishes 3 residues shy of the CDR3 end, and the germline J gene is used to complete it. The chain employs TRBV7-8 and TRBJ2-3; no clear D gene. CDR3 size: 16 residues. CDR1 SGHVS and CDR2 FQNEAQ come from the germline V gene. Deletions cut 5 bases from V and 1 base from J, with 16 bases between. The CDR3 bases that were read are TGTGCCAGCAGCCCTCGTGATGCGGTCGGCACAGATACG. Translating gives CASSPRDAVGTDT. The full CDR3 is CASSPRDAVGTDTQYF.

This clone was counted many times. The read is 3 residues too short to cover the CDR3 end, so that end is filled in from the germline J gene. The V call is TRBV28, the J call TRBJ2-1, with 9 bases aligning to TRBD1. The CDR3 spans 15 residues. Losses at the gene ends were 1 base for V and 5 bases for J; bases not matched to a gene: 3. Germline V gives CDR1 MDHEN, CDR2 SYDVKM. CDR3 DNA (partial): TGTGCCAGCAGTTTATCCGGGACAGGGCACAATGAG. Its translation: CASSLSGTGHNE. The full CDR3 sequence reads CASSLSGTGHNEQFF.

This clone came up many times. The read gets to within 3 residues of the CDR3 end, and the germline J gene fills in the rest. The V gene is TRBV20-1, the J gene TRBJ2-5; TRBD2 aligns across 16 bases. The CDR3 loop spans 16 amino acids. V dropped 4 bases and J dropped 2; count of bases not matched to a gene: 4. Germline values: CDR1 DFQATT, CDR2 SNEGSKA (reference sequence). CDR3 residues: CSAKGTSGRVQETQYF. The part of the CDR3 DNA that was read is TGCAGTGCTAAAGGGACTAGCGGGAGGGTACAAGAGACC.

At least ten counts were recorded for this clone. With the read ending 3 residues before the CDR3 end, the germline J gene is used to fill in that end. This sequence joins TRBV6-2 or TRBV6-3 and TRBJ2-7, with TRBD2 matching over 8 bases. With 0 bases clipped from V and 5 bases from J, the junction kept 6 bases outside the gene matches. The CDR3 extends over 15 amino acids. Per germline, CDR1 MNHEY and CDR2 SVGEGT. CDR3 sequence reads: CASSYSTSGSNEQYF. The covered CDR3 bases are TGTGCCAGCAGTTACTCGACAAGCGGGAGTAACGAG.

This clone was observed at least ten times. The read terminates 3 residues ahead of where the CDR3 ends, so the germline J gene completes it. This chain joins TRBV28 and TRBJ1-6; 8 bases fit TRBD1. V lost 10 bases, J lost 9 bases, and 11 bases stayed unmatched. The CDR3 is 14 amino acids. The germline V gene has CDR1 MDHEN and CDR2 SYDVKM. CDR3 amino acids: CATLQGVRGSPLHF. Partial CDR3 DNA: TGTGCCACCCTACAGGGGGTAAGAGGTTCACCC.

This clone was seen at least ten times. Read data end 3 residues before the CDR3 end; the end is taken from the germline J gene. V gene TRBV5-1 combines with J gene TRBJ2-1; D remains ambiguous. The CDR3 totals 15 residues. Germline loops: CDR1 SGHRS, CDR2 YFSETQ. Trimming stripped 4 bases from V and 0 bases from J, with 11 bases between. The covered CDR3 bases are TGCGCCAGCAGCCTTAAAGTCAGCTCCTACAATGAG. This encodes CASSLKVSSYNE. The entire CDR3 sequence reads CASSLKVSSYNEQFF.

This clone was seen at least ten times. The read terminates 3 residues ahead of where the CDR3 ends, so the germline J gene completes it. The genes are TRBV5-1 and TRBJ2-3; 9 positions agree with TRBD2. With V trimmed by 3 bases and J by 5 bases, 4 bases remained unmatched. CDR1 and CDR2 (germline): SGHRS, YFSETQ. This CDR3 has 14 amino acids. CDR3 sequence: CASSSGRGGDTQYF. Incomplete CDR3 DNA: TGCGCCAGCAGCTCAGGGCGGGGGGGAGATACG.

The table lists this clone with many counts. Sequencing ends 3 residues short of the CDR3 end; the germline J gene provides the rest. The rearrangement links TRBV18 to TRBJ2-3; D not certain. Trimming cost V 3 bases and J 0 bases, with 4 bases left between them. CDR3 length: 13 amino acids. Germline V gene sequence: CDR1 KGHSH, CDR2 LQKENI. The part of the CDR3 DNA that was read is TGTGCCAGCTCACCCCCGAGCACAGATACG. Translation: CASSPPSTDT. The CDR3 reads in full as CASSPPSTDTQYF. The full variable domain, rest sourced from reference TRBV18 and TRBJ2-3, is NAGVMQNPRHLVRRRGQEARLRCSPMKGHSHVYWYRQLPEEGLKFMVYLQKENIIDESGMPKERFSAEFPKEGPSILRIQQVVRGDSAAYFCASSPPSTDTQYFGPGTRLTVL.

In its sample, this clone was seen many times. The CDR3 loop reads CASSLGQGEAFF. Incomplete CDR3 DNA: TGTGCCAGCAGCTTGGGGCAGGGTGAA. The genes are TRBV7-6 and TRBJ1-1, with D maybe TRBD1 (5 bases). The DNA ends 3 residues before the CDR3 does, and the rest of the CDR3 is filled in from the germline J gene. Trimming stripped 3 bases from V and 7 bases from J, with 9 bases between. This CDR3 comprises 12 residues. Germline V gene sequence: CDR1 SGHVS, CDR2 FNYEAQ.

This clone was counted ten times or more. Coverage ceases 3 residues before the CDR3 finishes, and the germline J gene fills in the end. The chain recombines TRBV13 with TRBJ2-5; no clear D gene. The CDR3 is 15 residues long. Per the germline V gene, CDR1 is PRHDT and CDR2 is FYEKMQ (reference sequence). The V end lost 2 bases, the J end lost 4 bases, and 14 bases lay between the germline ends. CDR3 bases read: TGTGCCAGCAGCTTACATCCCAGAGATGGAGAGACC. The encoded protein is CASSLHPRDGET. The CDR3 in full is CASSLHPRDGETQYF.

This clone occurred many times. The read ends 3 residues before the CDR3 terminus; that terminus is restored from the germline J gene. J is TRBJ1-2 and V is TRBV30; 8 nucleotides agree with TRBD1. Germline trimming cut 2 bases from V and 4 bases from J; bases unmatched to any gene: 6. The CDR3 loop spans 14 amino acids. Germline CDR1 GTSNPN, CDR2 SVGIG (reference sequence). CDR3 region: CAWSQGQALYGYTF. Incomplete CDR3 DNA: TGTGCCTGGAGTCAGGGACAGGCCCTCTATGGC.

Ten or more counts support this clone. The CDR3 loop reads CSPRVAGGPNEQFF. Incomplete CDR3 DNA: TGCAGTCCGCGGGTGGCGGGGGGCCCCAATGAG. This chain links TRBV20-1 with TRBJ2-1; the match to TRBD2 covers 8 bases. The sequence runs out 3 residues before the end of the CDR3; the remainder is reconstructed from the germline J gene. Germline-derived CDR1 and CDR2 are DFQATT and SNEGSKA (reference sequence). This CDR3 region has 14 residues. Trimming cost V 8 bases and J 6 bases; bases outside gene matches: 12.

There are many counts of this clone. The CDR3 end falls 3 residues outside the read, so it is completed with the germline J gene. The chain links TRBV5-1 to TRBJ2-3, with no clear D. Trimming stripped 6 bases from V and 4 bases from J, with 6 bases between. The CDR3 consists of 11 residues. CDR1 and CDR2 (germline): SGHRS, YFSETQ. The CDR3 DNA, read in part, is TGCGCCAGCACCCGGGCAGATACG. Translated, it gives CASTRADT. The entire CDR3 is CASTRADTQYF.

In its sample, this clone was seen many times. The covered CDR3 bases are TGTGCCAGCAGTGAAGAGGGGAGCGCTAATGAAAAA. Its translation is CASSEEGSANEK. The complete CDR3 reads CASSEEGSANEKLFF. The V gene is TRBV2, the J gene TRBJ1-4; a weak D match, TRBD1 (5 bases). The read gets to within 3 residues of the CDR3 end, and the germline J gene fills in the rest. V dropped 1 base and J dropped 3 bases, with 9 bases sitting between them. The CDR3 has 15 residues. The germline V gene has CDR1 SNHLY and CDR2 FYNNEI. The full variable domain, its missing parts supplied by reference TRBV2 and TRBJ1-4, is EPEVTQTPSHQVTQMGQEVILRCVPISNHLYFYWYRQILGQKVEFLVSFYNNEISEKSEIFDDQFSVERPDGSNFTLKIRSTKLEDSAMYFCASSEEGSANEKLFFGSGTQLSVL.

Turning to this clone: The read falls 3 residues short of the CDR3 end, and the missing part is taken from the germline J gene. J is TRBJ1-2 and V is TRBV7-2; a weak D match, TRBD1 (5 bases). CDR3 length equals 15 residues. Per the germline V gene, CDR1 is SGHTA and CDR2 is FQGNSA. The DNA read from the CDR3 is TGTGCCAGCAGCTCCCCGGGACTAGCGGGGAGAGAC. It is translated as CASSSPGLAGRD. The whole CDR3 sequence reads CASSSPGLAGRDYTF.

This clone has at least ten counts. The missing CDR3 end, 3 residues past where the read stops, is filled in from the germline J gene. This chain connects TRBV7-6 to TRBJ2-5, with a tentative D call TRBD1 (5 bases). This CDR3 has 13 residues. The germline V and J ends were trimmed by 3 bases and 2 bases, with 7 bases remaining between them. CDR1 and CDR2 (germline): SGHVS, FNYEAQ. The sequenced part of the CDR3 DNA is TGTGCCAGCAGCTTTCGACAGCAAGAGACC. Translating it yields CASSFRQQET. The entire CDR3 protein reads CASSFRQQETQYF.

Details on this clone: Read coverage stops 3 residues before the CDR3 terminus; the germline J gene supplies the remainder. This chain uses TRBV18 with TRBJ1-2; D unclear. Germline V lookup: CDR1 KGHSH, CDR2 LQKENI. The CDR3 is 13 residues long. The chain's CDR3 is CASSPGQEHDYTF. The part of the CDR3 DNA that was read is TGTGCCAGCTCACCTGGCCAGGAACACGAC.

This clone has ten or more counts. The CDR3 end is not reached by the read, which stops 3 residues before it; the germline J gene fills it in. J is TRBJ2-3 and V is TRBV7-3; TRBD2 is a possible D gene (6 bases). CDR3 length equals 14 residues. The germline CDR1 and CDR2 sequences are SGHTA and FQGTGA. Trimming took 2 bases from V and 2 from J, leaving 8 bases between them. The CDR3 spells CASSLGTFTDTQYF. CDR3 DNA, as far as it was read: TGTGCCAGCAGCTTAGGGACTTTCACAGATACG.